Listed here is a single T cell receptor beta chain. Germline CDR1 SGHDT, CDR2 YYEEEE. V lost 1 base and J 3 bases, leaving 6 bases between the germline ends. The CDR3 extends over 13 amino acids. The entry originates in a study of T cells in tuberculosis. Profiling relied on immunoSEQ multiplex PCR, and the TCRdb table lists in-frame clones only, not all of them. This table holds 50,000 or so clones, around 90% found once. Cells were sorted from thawed PBMC rested overnight and stained with GMM-loaded CD1B tetramer, viability dye and anti-CD3. C32 glucose monomycolate from Rhodococcus equi was loaded onto the CD1B tetramers.

The rearrangement links TRBV5-6 to TRBJ2-3; no reliable D call. Input material: CD1b-GMM tetramer-negative cells sorted from PBMCs. The source is an adult woman with latent tuberculosis. This chain's CDR3 is CASSLPGTDTQYF. CDR3 bases: TGTGCCAGCAGCTTGCCCGGGACAGATACGCAGTATTTT.